The sequence of this T cell receptor beta chain was determined in a study of beta chain features in type 1 diabetes. The whole isolated RNA underwent reverse transcription, so sequencing captured expressed TCRB transcripts. Assay used: immunoSEQ multiplex PCR; TCRdb lists only in-frame clones, some missing. Here the sample spans about 350,000 clones, around 19% being singletons. There are 12 residues in the CDR3. V was shortened by 3 bases and J by 6 bases, with 12 bases between the two germline ends. CDR1 is GTSNPN and CDR2 is SVGIG in the germline V gene (reference sequence). Sequenced: naive CD4+ T cells from blood. This receptor was identified in a woman aged 18-30 years in good health. The chain has TRBV30 and TRBJ2-7; maybe TRBD2 (7 bases). CDR3: CAWRGGGIEQYF. The CDR3 DNA follows: TGTGCCTGGAGAGGGGGGGGGATCGAGCAGTACTTC.